This T cell receptor beta chain was found in a study of graft-versus-host responses after intestinal transplantation. V was pared by 6 bases and J by 4 bases, with 15 bases between. The CDR3 sequence is 15 residues long. Germline V gives CDR1 MDHEN, CDR2 SYDVKM. Turning to this clone: Its antigen is not known.

Study-wide points: Clonal ratios of graft-versus-host to host-versus-graft in allografts were high for patients exhibiting graft-donor T cell macrochimerism. The highest levels of circulating GvH clones went along with early declines in HvG clones after transplant. Recipient marrow harbored GvH clones, some of which surfaced first in ileum or blood.

Method: immunoSEQ multiplex PCR; TCRdb's copy keeps in-frame clones and lacks some. The sample includes some 84,000 clones, 82% of them seen just once. The V and J genes are TRBV28 and TRBJ1-4; a possible D gene is TRBD1 (6 bases). The source of this sequence is a human donor who received an intestinal transplant. This specimen was unstimulated CD4+ T cells sorted from spleen or lymph node cells, taken before intestinal transplant. The chain's CDR3 is CASRHSGAINEKLFF. For the CDR3, the DNA is TGTGCCAGCAGGCATTCAGGGGCAATTAATGAAAAACTGTTTTTT.